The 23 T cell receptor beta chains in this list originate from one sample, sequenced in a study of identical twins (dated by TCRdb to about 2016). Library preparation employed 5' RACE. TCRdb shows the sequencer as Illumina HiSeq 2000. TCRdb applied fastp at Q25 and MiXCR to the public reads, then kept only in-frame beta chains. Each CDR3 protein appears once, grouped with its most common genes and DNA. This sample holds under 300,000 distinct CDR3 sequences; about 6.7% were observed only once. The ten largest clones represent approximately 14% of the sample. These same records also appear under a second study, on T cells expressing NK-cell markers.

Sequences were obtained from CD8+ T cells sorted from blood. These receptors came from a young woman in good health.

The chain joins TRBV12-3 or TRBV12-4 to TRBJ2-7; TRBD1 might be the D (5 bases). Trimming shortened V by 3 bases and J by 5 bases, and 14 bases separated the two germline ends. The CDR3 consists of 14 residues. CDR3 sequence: CASSFNRGKNEQYF. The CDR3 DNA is TGTGCCAGCAGTTTTAATAGGGGAAAGAACGAGCAGTACTTC.

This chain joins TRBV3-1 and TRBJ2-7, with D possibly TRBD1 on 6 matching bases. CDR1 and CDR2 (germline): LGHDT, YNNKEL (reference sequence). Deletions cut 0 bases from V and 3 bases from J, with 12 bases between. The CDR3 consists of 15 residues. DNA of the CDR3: TGTGCCAGCAGCCAAGAATCAGGGGCCTACTACGAGCAGTACTTC. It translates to CASSQESGAYYEQYF.

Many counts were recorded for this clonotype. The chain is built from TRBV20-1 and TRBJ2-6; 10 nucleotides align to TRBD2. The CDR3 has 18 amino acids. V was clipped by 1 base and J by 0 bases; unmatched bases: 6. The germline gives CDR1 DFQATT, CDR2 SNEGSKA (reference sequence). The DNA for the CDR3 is TGCAGTGCTAGAGCCGGGACTAGCGACTACTCTGGGGCCAACGTCCTGACTTTC. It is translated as CSARAGTSDYSGANVLTF.

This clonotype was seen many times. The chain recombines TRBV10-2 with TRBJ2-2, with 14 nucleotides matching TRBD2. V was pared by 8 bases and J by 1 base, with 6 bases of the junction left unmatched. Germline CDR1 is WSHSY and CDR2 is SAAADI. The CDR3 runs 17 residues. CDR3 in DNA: TGCGCCAGCGAAGGACTAGCGGGAGGCCTGAACACCGGGGAGCTGTTTTTT. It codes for CASEGLAGGLNTGELFF.

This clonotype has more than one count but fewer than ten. The DNA for the CDR3 is TGTGCCAGCAGGCCGACTAGCGGGGGCTCCTACGAGCAGTACTTC. This sequence encodes CASRPTSGGSYEQYF. This rearrangement joins TRBV13 to TRBJ2-7; TRBD2 aligns across 12 bases. This CDR3 comprises 15 residues. Trimming at V came to 6 bases and at J to 0 bases, leaving 3 bases not matched to a gene. Germline V gene lookup returns CDR1 PRHDT and CDR2 FYEKMQ (reference sequence). The full variable domain, rest sourced from reference TRBV13 and TRBJ2-7, is AAGVIQSPRHLIKEKRETATLKCYPIPRHDTVYWYQQGPGQDPQFLISFYEKMQSDKGSIPDRFSAQQFSDYHSELNMSSLELGDSALYFCASRPTSGGSYEQYFGPGTRLTVT.

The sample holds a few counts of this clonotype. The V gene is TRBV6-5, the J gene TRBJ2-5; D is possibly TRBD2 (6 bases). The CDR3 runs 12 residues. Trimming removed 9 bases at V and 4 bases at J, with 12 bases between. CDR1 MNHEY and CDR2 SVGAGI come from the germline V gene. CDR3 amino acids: CASWRAAETQYF. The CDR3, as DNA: TGTGCCAGTTGGAGGGCCGCAGAGACCCAGTACTTC.

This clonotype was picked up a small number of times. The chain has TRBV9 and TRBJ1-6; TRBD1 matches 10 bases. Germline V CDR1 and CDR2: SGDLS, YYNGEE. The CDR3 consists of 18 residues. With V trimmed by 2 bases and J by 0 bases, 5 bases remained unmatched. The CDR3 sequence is CASSVSGDRGSYNSPLHF. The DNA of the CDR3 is TGTGCCAGCAGCGTCTCAGGGGACAGGGGCTCCTATAATTCACCCCTCCACTTT.

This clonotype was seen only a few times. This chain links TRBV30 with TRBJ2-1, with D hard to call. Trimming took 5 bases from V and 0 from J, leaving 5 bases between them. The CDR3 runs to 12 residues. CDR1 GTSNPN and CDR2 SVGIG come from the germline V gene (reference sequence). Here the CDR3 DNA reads TGTGCCTGGCACGCCTCCTACAATGAGCAGTTCTTC. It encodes CAWHASYNEQFF.

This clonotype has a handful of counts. CDR3 DNA sequence: TGTGCCAGCTCACTGAGAACTAGCGGGCGGAACAATGAGCAGTTCTTC. Translating it yields CASSLRTSGRNNEQFF. The V and J genes are TRBV18 and TRBJ2-1; 9 nucleotides line up with TRBD2. Trimming removed 4 bases from V and 5 bases from J; junction bases left unmatched: 9. The CDR3 length is 16 residues. Germline CDR1 and CDR2: KGHSH and LQKENI.

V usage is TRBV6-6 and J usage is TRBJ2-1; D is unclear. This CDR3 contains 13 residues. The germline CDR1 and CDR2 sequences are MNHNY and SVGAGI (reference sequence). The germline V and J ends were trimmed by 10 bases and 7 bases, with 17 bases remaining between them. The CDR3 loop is CAIQLGGSNEQFF. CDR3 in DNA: TGTGCCATCCAGCTCGGCGGTTCAAATGAGCAGTTCTTC.

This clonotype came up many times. CDR3 DNA sequence: TGTGCCAGCGATGGTAGCGGGAGATATGAGCAGTTCTTC. Translation: CASDGSGRYEQFF. The chain has TRBV6-2 or TRBV6-3 and TRBJ2-1; 9 bases are shared with TRBD2. Trimming removed 8 bases from V and 8 bases from J; junction bases left unmatched: 7. Germline CDR1 is MNHEY and CDR2 is SVGEGT. The CDR3 runs 13 residues.

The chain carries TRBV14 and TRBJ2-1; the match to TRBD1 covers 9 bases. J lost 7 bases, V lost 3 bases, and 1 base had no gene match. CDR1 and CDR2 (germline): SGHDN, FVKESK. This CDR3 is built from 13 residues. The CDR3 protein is CASSQTGGNEQFF. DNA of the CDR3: TGTGCCAGCAGCCAGACAGGGGGGAATGAGCAGTTCTTC. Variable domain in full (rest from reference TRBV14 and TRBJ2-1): EAGVTQFPSHSVIEKGQTVTLRCDPISGHDNLYWYRRVMGKEIKFLLHFVKESKQDESGMPNNRFLAERTGGTYSTLKVQPAELEDSGVYFCASSQTGGNEQFFGPGTRLTVL.

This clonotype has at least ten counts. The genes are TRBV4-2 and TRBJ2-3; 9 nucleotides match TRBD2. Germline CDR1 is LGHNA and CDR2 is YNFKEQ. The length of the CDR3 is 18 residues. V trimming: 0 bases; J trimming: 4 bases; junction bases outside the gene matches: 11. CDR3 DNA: TGTGCCAGCAGCCAAGATGCGTTGGCTAGCGGGGCGTCAGATACGCAGTATTTT. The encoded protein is CASSQDALASGASDTQYF.

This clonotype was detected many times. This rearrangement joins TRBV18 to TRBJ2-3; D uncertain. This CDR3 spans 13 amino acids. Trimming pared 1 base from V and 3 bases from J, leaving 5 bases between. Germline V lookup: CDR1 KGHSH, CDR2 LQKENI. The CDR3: CASSPRFTDTQYF. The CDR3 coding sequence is TGTGCCAGCTCACCACGTTTTACAGATACGCAGTATTTT.

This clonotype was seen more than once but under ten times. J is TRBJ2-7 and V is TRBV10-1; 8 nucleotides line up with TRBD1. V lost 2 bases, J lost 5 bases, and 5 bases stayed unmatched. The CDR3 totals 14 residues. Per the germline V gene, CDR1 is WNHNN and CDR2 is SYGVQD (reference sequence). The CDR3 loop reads CASSEAAGGNEQYF. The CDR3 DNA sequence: TGCGCCAGCAGTGAGGCGGCAGGGGGCAACGAGCAGTACTTC.

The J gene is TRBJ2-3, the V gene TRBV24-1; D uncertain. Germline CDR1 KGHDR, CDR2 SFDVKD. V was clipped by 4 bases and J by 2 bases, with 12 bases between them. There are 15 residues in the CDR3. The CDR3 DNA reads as TGTGCCACCAGTGAGGATGGGTGGGTCACAGATACGCAGTATTTT. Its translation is CATSEDGWVTDTQYF.

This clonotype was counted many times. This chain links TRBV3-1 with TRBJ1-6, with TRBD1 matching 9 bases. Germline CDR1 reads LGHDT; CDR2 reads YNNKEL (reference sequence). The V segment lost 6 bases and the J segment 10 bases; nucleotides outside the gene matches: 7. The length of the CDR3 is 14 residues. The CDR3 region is CASREGQGGSPLHF. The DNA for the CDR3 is TGTGCCAGCAGAGAGGGACAGGGTGGCTCACCCCTCCACTTT. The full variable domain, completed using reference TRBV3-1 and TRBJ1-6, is DTAVSQTPKYLVTQMGNDKSIKCEQNLGHDTMYWYKQDSKKFLKIMFSYNNKELIINETVPNRFSPKSPDKAHLNLHINSLELGDSAVYFCASREGQGGSPLHFGNGTRLTVT.

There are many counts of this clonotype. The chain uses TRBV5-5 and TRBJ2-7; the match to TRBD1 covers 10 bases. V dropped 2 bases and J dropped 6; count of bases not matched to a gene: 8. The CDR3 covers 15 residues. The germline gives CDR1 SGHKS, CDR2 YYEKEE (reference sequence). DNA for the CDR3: TGTGCCAGCAGCTTATACATCCGGACAGGGGGCGAGCAGTACTTC. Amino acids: CASSLYIRTGGEQYF. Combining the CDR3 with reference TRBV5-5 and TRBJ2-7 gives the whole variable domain DAGVTQSPTHLIKTRGQQVTLRCSPISGHKSVSWYQQVLGQGPQFIFQYYEKEERGRGNFPDRFSARQFPNYSSELNVNALLLGDSALYLCASSLYIRTGGEQYFGPGTRLTVT.

The CDR3 bases are TGCAGCGTTGAAGGAACGGGGAAGGGCTACGAGCAGTACTTC. Its protein is CSVEGTGKGYEQYF. The V and J genes are TRBV29-1 and TRBJ2-7, with D tentatively TRBD2 (5 bases). V was clipped by 1 base and J by 3 bases, with 13 bases between them. The CDR3 length is 14 residues. Germline V lookup: CDR1 SQVTM, CDR2 ANQGSEA.

CDR3 nucleotides: TGTGCCAGCAGCGGGACAGCTTTAAACATTCAGTACTTC. Amino acids: CASSGTALNIQYF. The chain uses TRBV12-3 or TRBV12-4 and TRBJ2-4, with TRBD1 matching 7 bases. The CDR3 covers 13 residues. Trimming took 6 bases from V and 6 from J; bases not matched to a gene: 5.

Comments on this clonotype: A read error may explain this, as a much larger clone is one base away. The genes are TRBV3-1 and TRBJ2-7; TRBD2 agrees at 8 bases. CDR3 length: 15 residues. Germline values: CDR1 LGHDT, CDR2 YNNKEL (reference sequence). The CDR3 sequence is CATSPGTSNPYEQYF. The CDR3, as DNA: TGTGCCACCAGCCCCGGGACTAGTAATCCCTACGAGCAGTACTTC.

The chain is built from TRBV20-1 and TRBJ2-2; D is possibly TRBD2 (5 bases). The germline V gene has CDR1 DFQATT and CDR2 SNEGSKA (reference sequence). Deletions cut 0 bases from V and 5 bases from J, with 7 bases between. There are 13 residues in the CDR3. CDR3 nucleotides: TGCAGTGCTAGAGATCGGGGTACCGGGGAGCTGTTTTTT. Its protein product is CSARDRGTGELFF.

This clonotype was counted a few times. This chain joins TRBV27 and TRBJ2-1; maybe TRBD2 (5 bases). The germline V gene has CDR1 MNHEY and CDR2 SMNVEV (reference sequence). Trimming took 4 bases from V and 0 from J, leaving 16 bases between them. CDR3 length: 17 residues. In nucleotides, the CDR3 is TGTGCCAGCAGTTCCTTCGGGGTCTGGAGCTCCTACAATGAGCAGTTCTTC. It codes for CASSSFGVWSSYNEQFF.